This T cell receptor beta chain derives from a study of CXCR3-negative and CXCR3-positive naive CD8 T cells. Points on this clonotype: Its antigen is as yet unknown.

Findings and caveats of the study: Comparably high diversity marked both naive subsets, whereas memory CD8+ cells had much lower diversity. TCR interaction strength was inferred from TRB CDR3 physicochemistry, as CD5 matched across naive subsets.

UMI-tagged TRB cDNA libraries were built via 5' RACE. Following a re-call of the 5' RACE reads, TCRdb has one entry per CDR3 protein and lacks DNA. Recorded here are 60,000 or so distinct CDR3 sequences; the top ten clones represent more than 20%. The CDR3 consists of 16 residues. The germline gives CDR1 MNHNS, CDR2 SASEGT. The clonotype comes from a human donor in good health. Some clones in this sample may be carry-over from other donors' samples. This chain uses TRBV6-1 with TRBJ2-7; the D gene TCRdb calls, TRBD1, cannot be checked with no DNA. Specimen: memory CD8+ T cells from blood. The CDR3 is CASNNPGTGGVYEQYF.